This T cell receptor beta chain was identified in a study of post-analysis software for immune sequencing data. Regarding this clonotype: What it binds is not known. A read error may account for a junction end that differs from germline.

The TCR beta cDNA libraries carried unique molecular identifiers. Around 500,000 cDNA molecules were obtained per 1 to 10 million input T cells. From the PCR reads, TCRdb called clonotypes with MiXCR, one entry per CDR3 protein. The sample records fewer than 850,000 distinct CDR3 sequences, approximately 30% being singletons. Notes on the study in general: When compared against controls, multiple sclerosis patients showed significantly lower normalized Chao1 diversity. Roughly 5 TRBV segments occurring more often in patients than controls included TRBV5-6, TRBV5-1 and TRBV20-1.

The CDR3 consists of 15 residues. Germline CDR1 SGHTA, CDR2 FQGNSA. The chain combines TRBV7-2 with TRBJ2-5, with 12 bases identical to TRBD2. This receptor was identified in a girl between 10 and 17 years old with multiple sclerosis. Sequencing was carried out using blood. The CDR3 DNA follows: TGTGCCAGCAGCCTAGCGGGGGGGCCCCAAGAGGCCCAGTACTTC. Translating it yields CASSLAGGPQEAQYF.